Listed below are T cell receptor beta chains from one sample, sequenced in a study of T cell changes during pregnancy in multiple sclerosis. TCRdb's copy holds only in-frame clones and misses some; the assay was immunoSEQ multiplex PCR. This sample yields about 40,000 clones, of which 88% are seen a single time; approximately 5.1% belongs to the top ten. Here the sequenced sample was peripheral blood, taken in the first trimester of pregnancy. Receptors originate from a female donor in good health, enrolled as a control in a pregnancy study. Both conserved end residues are part of each CDR3. D genes are given only for firm matches. A row's size may be missing; if present it is once, few, many or a size class.

.	TRBV2	TRBJ1-1	.	TGTGCCAGCAGTGAGTTAGGGGGTCGGGAAGCTTTCTTT	CASSELGGREAFF
once	TRBV6-1	TRBJ2-7	TRBD1	TGTGCCAGCTCGGGGTCAAGGGGGCTGGAGCAGTACTTC	CASSGSRGLEQYF
once	TRBV27	TRBJ1-4	TRBD1	TGTGCCAGCTCCCCTGGGACAGGGTATGAAAAACTGTTTTTT	CASSPGTGYEKLFF
.	TRBV6-5	TRBJ2-7	.	TGTGCCAGCAGTTACTCGTTAGGCAGGGTAGATGGCGAGCAGTACTTC	CASSYSLGRVDGEQYF
.	TRBV6-5	TRBJ2-5	TRBD1	TGTGCCAGCAGTTCAGGGGGCGCAAAGACCCAGTACTTC	CASSSGGAKTQYF
.	TRBV5-6	TRBJ1-1	TRBD1	TGTGCCAGCAGCTTGGTGGGACAGTTGAACACTGAAGCTTTCTTT	CASSLVGQLNTEAFF
.	TRBV7-2	TRBJ1-5	TRBD1	TGTGCCAGCAGCTACACAGGGGGCTGGAGCAATCAGCCCCAGCATTTT	CASSYTGGWSNQPQHF
.	TRBV25-1	TRBJ1-6	TRBD1	TGTGCCAGCAGCAGTCCCGGGACAGGGGGCCCCTATAATTCACCCCTCCACTTT	CASSSPGTGGPYNSPLHF
.	TRBV5-6	TRBJ2-7	TRBD2	TGTGCCAGCAGCTTGGCCGGGGCTAGCGGGGGGGCCTACGAGCAGTACTTC	CASSLAGASGGAYEQYF
.	TRBV6-5	TRBJ1-3	.	TGTGCCAGCAGTTCCTACCTCCTGAGCGGAAACACCATATATTTT	CASSSYLLSGNTIYF
.	TRBV6-4	TRBJ2-1	TRBD2	TGTGCCAGCAGTACCACTAGCGGGAGCGGCAATGAGCAGTTCTTC	CASSTTSGSGNEQFF
.	TRBV2	TRBJ2-3	.	TGTGCCAGCAGTGCTCTACCGGTCACAGATACGCAGTATTTT	CASSALPVTDTQYF